Below, 16 T cell receptor beta chains from the same sample are listed, as sequenced in a study of blood T cell repertoires in COVID-19. Profiling relied on immunoSEQ multiplex PCR, and the TCRdb table lists in-frame clones only, not all of them. The table lists 95,000 to 150,000 clones, roughly 85% of them singletons, with about 6.9% in the top ten. The sample comprised peripheral blood. These receptors were collected from a man older than 75 with active or convalescent COVID-19.

This rearrangement joins TRBV11-2 to TRBJ1-5, with a weak D call TRBD1 (5 bases). Germline CDR1 reads SGHAT; CDR2 reads FQNNGV. V lost 5 bases and J lost 0, with 11 bases in between. The CDR3 extends over 15 amino acids. The CDR3 here is CASSADTLSNQPQHF. CDR3 nucleotides: TGTGCCAGCAGCGCGGACACTCTTAGCAATCAGCCCCAGCATTTT.

This rearrangement joins TRBV7-6 to TRBJ2-5; maybe TRBD1 (6 bases). The CDR3 length is 16 residues. The germline gives CDR1 SGHVS, CDR2 FNYEAQ. Trimming stripped 3 bases from V and 2 bases from J, with 16 bases between. The DNA for the CDR3 is TGTGCCAGCAGCTTCTTCGGGCAGGGACAACAAGAGACCCAGTACTTC. Residues: CASSFFGQGQQETQYF.

This clone showed up just once. The V and J genes are TRBV7-2 and TRBJ1-4; 8 bases align to TRBD1. The V gene end was trimmed by 5 bases and the J gene end by 2 bases; junction bases not matched to a gene: 4. Germline V gene data show CDR1 as SGHTA and CDR2 as FQGNSA. The CDR3 is made up of 15 amino acids. The CDR3 loop is CASSGRGQTNEKLFF. The DNA of the CDR3 is TGTGCCAGCAGCGGCAGGGGGCAGACTAATGAAAAACTGTTTTTT.

The chain joins TRBV9 to TRBJ2-2, with 7 nucleotides matching TRBD2. The J segment lost 1 base and the V segment lost 3 bases, leaving 9 bases of the junction unmatched. CDR1 and CDR2 (germline): SGDLS, YYNGEE. The CDR3 loop spans 17 amino acids. In nucleotides, the CDR3 is TGTGCCAGCAGCGGGGGGAAAGCGGGGTTGAACACCGGGGAGCTGTTTTTT. It translates to CASSGGKAGLNTGELFF.

The V call is TRBV7-7, the J call TRBJ1-3, with D uncertain. CDR3 length: 16 residues. CDR1 is SSHAT and CDR2 is FNYEAQ in the germline V gene (reference sequence). Trimming pared 4 bases from V and 1 base from J, leaving 14 bases between. This CDR3 reads CASSYPRRGSGNTIYF. The CDR3 bases are TGTGCCAGCAGCTACCCCCGTCGAGGGTCTGGAAACACCATATATTTT. Variable domain in full (rest from reference TRBV7-7 and TRBJ1-3): GAGVSQSPRYKVTKRGQDVTLRCDPISSHATLYWYQQALGQGPEFLTYFNYEAQPDKSGLPSDRFSAERPEGSISTLTIQRTEQRDSAMYRCASSYPRRGSGNTIYFGEGSWLTVV.

Only one count was recorded for this clone. This chain connects TRBV11-2 to TRBJ2-7, with 8 bases aligning to TRBD2. Trimming took 5 bases from V and 2 from J; bases not matched to a gene: 5. The germline V gene encodes CDR1 SGHAT and CDR2 FQNNGV. This CDR3 has 14 amino acids. CDR3 DNA: TGTGCCAGCAGCGTAGCGGGGAAGGCCTACGAGCAGTACTTC. This sequence encodes CASSVAGKAYEQYF.

This clone appeared a single time. The rearrangement uses TRBV7-2 and TRBJ1-2, with TRBD1 identical over 7 bases. CDR1 is SGHTA and CDR2 is FQGNSA in the germline V gene. The junction had 7 bases not matched to a gene; V was cut back by 2 bases and J by 7 bases. This CDR3 is 14 amino acids long. The CDR3 nucleotides read TGTGCCAGCAGCTTAAGTTACAGGGGAAGTGGCTACACCTTC. It is translated as CASSLSYRGSGYTF.

This chain links TRBV24-1 with TRBJ2-7, with TRBD1 matching over 10 bases. From germline, CDR1 is KGHDR and CDR2 SFDVKD. The CDR3 extends over 16 amino acids. J was trimmed by 1 base and V by 4 bases; bases with no gene match: 6. CDR3: CATSDRRDRGSYEQYF. Written as DNA, the CDR3 is TGTGCCACCAGTGACCGCCGGGACAGGGGTTCCTACGAGCAGTACTTC.

The CDR3 is CASSSEVGGHNSPLHF. As DNA, the CDR3 is TGCGCCAGCAGCAGCGAGGTGGGGGGTCATAATTCACCCCTCCACTTT. The genes are TRBV5-1 and TRBJ1-6, with D tentatively TRBD1 (5 bases). V gave up 4 bases and J gave up 5 bases, with 16 bases separating them. Germline V lookup: CDR1 SGHRS, CDR2 YFSETQ. This CDR3 comprises 16 residues.

The V gene is TRBV6-5, the J gene TRBJ1-2; D is possibly TRBD1 (6 bases). This CDR3 is 14 amino acids long. Germline V gives CDR1 MNHEY, CDR2 SVGAGI. The V gene lost 0 bases and the J gene lost 8 bases, with 13 bases spanning the gap. In DNA form, the CDR3 reads TGTGCCAGCAGTTACTCGAAGGGGGGGAGAGGCTACACCTTC. Translation gives CASSYSKGGRGYTF.

This rearrangement joins TRBV6-5 to TRBJ2-7; TRBD2 aligns across 11 bases. The CDR3 loop spans 15 amino acids. The germline CDR1 and CDR2 sequences are MNHEY and SVGAGI. V shed 0 bases, J shed 7 bases, and the junction held 5 bases outside the gene matches. The CDR3 DNA reads as TGTGCCAGCAGTTACTCGGCTAGCGGGGGGTATGAGCAGTACTTC. This gives the protein CASSYSASGGYEQYF.

This sequence joins TRBV18 and TRBJ2-7; 8 bases map to TRBD1. Looked up from germline, CDR1 is KGHSH and CDR2 is LQKENI. V lost 5 bases and J lost 5; bases outside the gene matches: 8. This CDR3 has 14 residues. CDR3 amino acids: CASSVTGVQDEQYF. CDR3 nucleotide sequence: TGTGCCAGCTCAGTGACAGGGGTCCAGGACGAGCAGTACTTC.

The chain has TRBV5-1 and TRBJ2-1, with TRBD2 matching over 11 bases. Germline CDR1 and CDR2: SGHRS and YFSETQ. V lost 5 bases and J lost 7; bases outside the gene matches: 14. This CDR3 region has 17 residues. The CDR3 sequence: CASRNGVAGGPGNEQFF. The CDR3 region has the DNA TGCGCCAGCAGAAATGGGGTAGCGGGAGGGCCAGGGAATGAGCAGTTCTTC.

The chain recombines TRBV9 with TRBJ2-1, with 7 bases lining up with TRBD1. From germline, CDR1 is SGDLS and CDR2 YYNGEE. The CDR3 has 14 amino acids. J was trimmed by 2 bases and V by 3 bases; bases with no gene match: 2. CDR3 loop: CASSGQGTYNEQFF. The CDR3 nucleotides read TGTGCCAGCAGCGGACAGGGAACCTACAATGAGCAGTTCTTC.

This clone was detected many times. Other DNA sequences from this sample encode an identical CDR3 as well. The J gene is TRBJ1-6, the V gene TRBV3-1 (or the pseudogene TRBV3-2), with D uncertain. The length of the CDR3 is 12 residues. Trimming took 1 base from V and 10 from J, leaving 5 bases between them. CDR1 is LGHDT and CDR2 is YNNKEL in the germline V gene (reference sequence). CDR3 in amino acids: CASSQGASPLHF. CDR3 DNA: TGTGCCAGCAGCCAAGGGGCCTCACCCCTCCACTTT.

The chain employs TRBV5-1 and TRBJ2-1, with TRBD1 matching 7 bases. This CDR3 is 14 amino acids long. CDR1 is SGHRS and CDR2 is YFSETQ in the germline V gene. The junction had 6 bases not matched to a gene; V was cut back by 4 bases and J by 5 bases. The CDR3 here is CASSPVQGDNEQFF. In DNA, the CDR3 is TGCGCCAGCAGCCCGGTCCAGGGGGACAATGAGCAGTTCTTC.